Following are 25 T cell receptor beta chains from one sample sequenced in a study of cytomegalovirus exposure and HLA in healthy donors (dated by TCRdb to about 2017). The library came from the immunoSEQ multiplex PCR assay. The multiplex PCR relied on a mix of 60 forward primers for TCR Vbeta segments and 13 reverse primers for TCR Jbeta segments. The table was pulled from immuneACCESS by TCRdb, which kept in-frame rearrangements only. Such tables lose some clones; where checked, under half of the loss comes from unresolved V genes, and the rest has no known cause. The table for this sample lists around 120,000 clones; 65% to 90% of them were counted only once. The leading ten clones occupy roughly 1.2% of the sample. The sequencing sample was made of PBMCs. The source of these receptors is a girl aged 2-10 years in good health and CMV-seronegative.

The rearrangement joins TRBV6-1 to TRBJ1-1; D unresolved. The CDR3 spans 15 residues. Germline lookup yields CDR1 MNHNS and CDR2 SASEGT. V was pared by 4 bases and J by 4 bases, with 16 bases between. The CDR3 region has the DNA TGTGCCAGCAGTGTCCTCGGCGGGGTAGGCACTGAAGCTTTCTTT. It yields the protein CASSVLGGVGTEAFF.

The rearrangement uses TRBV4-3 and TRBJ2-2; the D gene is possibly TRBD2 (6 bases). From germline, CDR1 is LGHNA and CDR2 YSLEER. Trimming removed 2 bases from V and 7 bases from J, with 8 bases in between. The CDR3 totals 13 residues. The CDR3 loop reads CASSQTGLGELFF. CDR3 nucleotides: TGCGCCAGCAGCCAAACGGGACTCGGGGAGCTGTTTTTT.

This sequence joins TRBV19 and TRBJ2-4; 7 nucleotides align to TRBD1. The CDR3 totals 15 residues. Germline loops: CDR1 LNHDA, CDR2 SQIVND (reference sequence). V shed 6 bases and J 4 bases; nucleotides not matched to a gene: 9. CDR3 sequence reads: CASRIHSGQKNIQYF. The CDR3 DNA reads TGTGCCAGTAGGATCCATTCGGGACAGAAAAACATTCAGTACTTC. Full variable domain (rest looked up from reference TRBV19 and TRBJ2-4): DGGITQSPKYLFRKEGQNVTLSCEQNLNHDAMYWYRQDPGQGLRLIYYSQIVNDFQKGDIAEGYSVSREKKESFPLTVTSAQKNPTAFYLCASRIHSGQKNIQYFGAGTRLSVL.

CDR3 protein: CASSFDLNQPQHF. The DNA for the CDR3 is TGCGCCAGCAGCTTCGACTTAAATCAGCCCCAGCATTTT. The chain employs TRBV5-1 and TRBJ1-5; no definite D call. This CDR3 is built from 13 residues. CDR1 and CDR2 from the germline V gene are SGHRS and YFSETQ. V was cut by 2 bases and J by 4 bases, with 7 bases left in between.

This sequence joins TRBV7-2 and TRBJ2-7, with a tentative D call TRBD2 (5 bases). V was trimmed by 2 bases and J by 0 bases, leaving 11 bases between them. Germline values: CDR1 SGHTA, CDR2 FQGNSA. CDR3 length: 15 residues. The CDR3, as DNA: TGTGCCAGCAGCTTATTAGGCGGGCCCTCCTACGAGCAGTACTTC. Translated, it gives CASSLLGGPSYEQYF.

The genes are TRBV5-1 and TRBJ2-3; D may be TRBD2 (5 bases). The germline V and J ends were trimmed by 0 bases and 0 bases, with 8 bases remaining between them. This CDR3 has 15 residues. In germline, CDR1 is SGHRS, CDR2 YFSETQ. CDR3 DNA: TGCGCCAGCAGCTTGGATGCGGGCAGCACAGATACGCAGTATTTT. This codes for CASSLDAGSTDTQYF. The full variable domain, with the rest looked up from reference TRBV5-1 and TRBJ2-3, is KAGVTQTPRYLIKTRGQQVTLSCSPISGHRSVSWYQQTPGQGLQFLFEYFSETQRNKGNFPGRFSGRQFSNSRSEMNVSTLELGDSALYLCASSLDAGSTDTQYFGPGTRLTVL.

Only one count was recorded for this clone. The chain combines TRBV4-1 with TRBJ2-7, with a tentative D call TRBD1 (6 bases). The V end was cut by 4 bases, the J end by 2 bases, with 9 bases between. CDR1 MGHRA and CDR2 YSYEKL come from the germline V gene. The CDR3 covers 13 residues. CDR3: CASSPWDTYEQYF. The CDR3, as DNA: TGCGCCAGCAGCCCGTGGGACACCTACGAGCAGTACTTC.

The CDR3 sequence is CTAAGNSYNEQFF. The DNA of the CDR3 is TGCACCGCAGCGGGAAACTCCTACAATGAGCAGTTCTTC. J is TRBJ2-1 and V is TRBV29-1, with 7 bases matching TRBD2. The CDR3 totals 13 residues. Looked up from germline, CDR1 is SQVTM and CDR2 is ANQGSEA.

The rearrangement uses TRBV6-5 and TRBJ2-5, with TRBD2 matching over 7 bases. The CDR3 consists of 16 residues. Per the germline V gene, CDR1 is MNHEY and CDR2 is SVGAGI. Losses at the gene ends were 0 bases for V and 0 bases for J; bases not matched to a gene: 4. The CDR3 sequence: CASSYSWLADQETQYF. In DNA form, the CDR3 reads TGTGCCAGCAGTTACTCCTGGCTAGCGGACCAAGAGACCCAGTACTTC.

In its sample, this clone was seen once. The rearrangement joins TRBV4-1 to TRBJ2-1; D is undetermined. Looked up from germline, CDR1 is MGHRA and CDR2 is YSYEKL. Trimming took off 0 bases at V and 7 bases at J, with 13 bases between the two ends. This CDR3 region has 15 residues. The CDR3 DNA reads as TGCGCCAGCAGCCAAGATCGGTCCTCATATAATGAGCAGTTCTTC. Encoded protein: CASSQDRSSYNEQFF.

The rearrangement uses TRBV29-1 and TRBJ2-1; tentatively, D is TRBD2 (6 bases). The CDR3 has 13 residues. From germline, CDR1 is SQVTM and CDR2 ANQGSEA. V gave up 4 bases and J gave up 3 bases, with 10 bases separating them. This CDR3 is CSVASVGYNEQFF. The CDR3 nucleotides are TGCAGCGTTGCTAGCGTGGGCTACAATGAGCAGTTCTTC.

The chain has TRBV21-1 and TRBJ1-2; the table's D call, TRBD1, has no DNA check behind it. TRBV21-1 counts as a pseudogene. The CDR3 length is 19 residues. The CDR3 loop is CASSPPPLRQGKSRYGYTF. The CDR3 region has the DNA TGTGCCAGCAGCCCTCCCCCTTTAAGGCAGGGGAAGAGCCGCTATGGCTACACCTTC.

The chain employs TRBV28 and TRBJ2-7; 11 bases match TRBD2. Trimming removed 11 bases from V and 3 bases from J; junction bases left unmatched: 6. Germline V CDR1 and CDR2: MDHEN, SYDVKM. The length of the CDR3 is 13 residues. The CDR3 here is CACSGRAYYEQYF. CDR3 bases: TGTGCCTGTAGCGGGAGGGCCTACTACGAGCAGTACTTC.

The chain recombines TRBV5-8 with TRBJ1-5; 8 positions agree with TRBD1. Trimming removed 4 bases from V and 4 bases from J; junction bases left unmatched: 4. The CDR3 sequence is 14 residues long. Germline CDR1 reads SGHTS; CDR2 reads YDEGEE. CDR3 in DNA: TGTGCCAGCAGCGCCAGGGGGCTGAATCAGCCCCAGCATTTT. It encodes CASSARGLNQPQHF.

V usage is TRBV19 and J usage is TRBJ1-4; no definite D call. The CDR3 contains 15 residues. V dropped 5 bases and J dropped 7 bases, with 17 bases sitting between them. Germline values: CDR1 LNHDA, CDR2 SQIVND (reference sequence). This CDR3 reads CASSRIAGPGEKLFF. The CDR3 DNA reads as TGTGCCAGTAGTCGTATAGCCGGTCCGGGTGAAAAACTGTTTTTT.

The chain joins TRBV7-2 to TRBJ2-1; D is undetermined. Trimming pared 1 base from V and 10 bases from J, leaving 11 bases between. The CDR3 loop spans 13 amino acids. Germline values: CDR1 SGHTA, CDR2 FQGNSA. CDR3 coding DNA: TGTGCCAGCAGCTTAGAGTCTAGACGCGAGCAGTTCTTC. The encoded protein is CASSLESRREQFF.

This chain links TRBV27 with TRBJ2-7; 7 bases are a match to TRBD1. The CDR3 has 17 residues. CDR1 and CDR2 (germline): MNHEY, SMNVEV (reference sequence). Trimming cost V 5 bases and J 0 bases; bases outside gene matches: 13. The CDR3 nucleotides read TGTGCCAGCAGTCCCGTTCCCCCTTACAGGGGCTCCTACGAGCAGTACTTC. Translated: CASSPVPPYRGSYEQYF.

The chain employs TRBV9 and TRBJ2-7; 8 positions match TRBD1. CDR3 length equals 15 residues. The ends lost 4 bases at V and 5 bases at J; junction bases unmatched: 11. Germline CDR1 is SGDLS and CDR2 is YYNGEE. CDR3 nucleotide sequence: TGTGCCAGCAGCACAGATGCAGGGGGCTGGAACGAGCAGTACTTC. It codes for CASSTDAGGWNEQYF. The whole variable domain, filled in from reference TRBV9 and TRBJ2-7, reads DSGVTQTPKHLITATGQRVTLRCSPRSGDLSVYWYQQSLDQGLQFLIQYYNGEERAKGNILERFSAQQFPDLHSELNLSSLELGDSALYFCASSTDAGGWNEQYFGPGTRLTVT.

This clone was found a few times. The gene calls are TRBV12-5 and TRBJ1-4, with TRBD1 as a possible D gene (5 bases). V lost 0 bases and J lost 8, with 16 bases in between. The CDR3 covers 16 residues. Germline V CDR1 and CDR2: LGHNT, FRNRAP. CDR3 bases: TGTGCTAGTGGTTTGGTATACGGCAGGGCGAAGGAAAAACTGTTTTTT. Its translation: CASGLVYGRAKEKLFF.

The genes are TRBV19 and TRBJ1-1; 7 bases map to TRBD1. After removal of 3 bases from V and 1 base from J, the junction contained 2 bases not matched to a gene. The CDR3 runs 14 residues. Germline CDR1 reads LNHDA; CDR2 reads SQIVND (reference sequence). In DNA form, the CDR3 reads TGTGCCAGTAGTATGGGGACAGCGAACACTGAAGCTTTCTTT. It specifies CASSMGTANTEAFF.

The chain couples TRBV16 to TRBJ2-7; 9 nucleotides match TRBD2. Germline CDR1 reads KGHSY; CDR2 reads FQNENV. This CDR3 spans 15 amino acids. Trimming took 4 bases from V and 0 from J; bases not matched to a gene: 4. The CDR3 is CASSRRGGSSYEQYF. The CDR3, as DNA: TGTGCCAGCAGCCGGCGGGGGGGGAGCTCCTACGAGCAGTACTTC. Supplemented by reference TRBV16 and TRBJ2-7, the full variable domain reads GEEVAQTPKHLVRGEGQKAKLYCAPIKGHSYVFWYQQVLKNEFKFLISFQNENVFDETGMPKERFSAKCLPNSPCSLEIQATKLEDSAVYFCASSRRGGSSYEQYFGPGTRLTVT.

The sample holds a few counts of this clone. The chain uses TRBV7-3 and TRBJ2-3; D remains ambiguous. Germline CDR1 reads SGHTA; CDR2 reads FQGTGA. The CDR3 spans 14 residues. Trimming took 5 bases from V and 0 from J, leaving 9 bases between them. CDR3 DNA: TGTGCCAGCAGCGCCGCTACTAGCACAGATACGCAGTATTTT. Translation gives CASSAATSTDTQYF.

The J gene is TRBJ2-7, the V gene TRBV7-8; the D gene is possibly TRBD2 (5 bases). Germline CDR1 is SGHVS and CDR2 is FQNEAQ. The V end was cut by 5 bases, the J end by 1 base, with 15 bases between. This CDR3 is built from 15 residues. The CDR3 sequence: CASSNTVAKSYEQYF. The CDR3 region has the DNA TGTGCCAGCAGCAACACCGTAGCGAAGTCCTACGAGCAGTACTTC.

Here the CDR3 reads CAISEYGQGHTEAFF. In DNA, the CDR3 is TGTGCCATCAGTGAATACGGACAGGGCCACACTGAAGCTTTCTTT. V and J are TRBV10-3 and TRBJ1-1; the match to TRBD1 covers 8 bases. Germline CDR1 is ENHRY and CDR2 is SYGVKD. CDR3 length: 15 residues. Trimming took 3 bases from V and 3 from J; bases not matched to a gene: 6.

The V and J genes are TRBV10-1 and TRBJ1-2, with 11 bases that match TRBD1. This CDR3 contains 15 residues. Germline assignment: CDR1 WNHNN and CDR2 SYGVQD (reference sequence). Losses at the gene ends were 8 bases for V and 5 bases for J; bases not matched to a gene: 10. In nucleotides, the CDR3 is TGCGCCAGCGGACCCAGGACAGGGGGCGGATATGGCTACACCTTC. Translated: CASGPRTGGGYGYTF.